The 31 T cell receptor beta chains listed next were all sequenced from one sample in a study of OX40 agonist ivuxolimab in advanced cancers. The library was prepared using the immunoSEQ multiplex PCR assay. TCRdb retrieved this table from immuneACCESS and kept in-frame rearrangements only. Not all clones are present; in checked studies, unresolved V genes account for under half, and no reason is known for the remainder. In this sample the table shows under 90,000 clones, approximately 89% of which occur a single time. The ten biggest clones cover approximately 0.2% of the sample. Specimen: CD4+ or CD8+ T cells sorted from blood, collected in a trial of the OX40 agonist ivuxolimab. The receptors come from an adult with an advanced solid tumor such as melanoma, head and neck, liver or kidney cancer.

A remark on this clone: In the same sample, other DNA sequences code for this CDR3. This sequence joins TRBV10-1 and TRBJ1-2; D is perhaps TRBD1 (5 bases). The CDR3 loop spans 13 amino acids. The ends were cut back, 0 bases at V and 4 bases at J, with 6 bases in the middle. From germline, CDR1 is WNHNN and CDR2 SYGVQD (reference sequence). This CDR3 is CASSESGTYGYTF. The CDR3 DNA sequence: TGCGCCAGCAGTGAGTCCGGGACCTATGGCTACACCTTC.

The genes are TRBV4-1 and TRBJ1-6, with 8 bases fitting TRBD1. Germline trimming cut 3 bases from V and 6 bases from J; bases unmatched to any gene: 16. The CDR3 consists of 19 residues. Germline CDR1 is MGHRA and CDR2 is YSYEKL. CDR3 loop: CASSHLGSTGGSINSPLHF. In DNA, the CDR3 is TGCGCCAGCAGCCACCTGGGGTCAACAGGGGGTTCTATTAATTCACCCCTCCACTTT.

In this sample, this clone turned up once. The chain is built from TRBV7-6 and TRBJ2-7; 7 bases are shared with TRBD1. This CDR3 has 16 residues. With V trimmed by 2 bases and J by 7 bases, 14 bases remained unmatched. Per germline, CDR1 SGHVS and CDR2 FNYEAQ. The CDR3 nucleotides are TGTGCCAGCAGCTTAAACGACAGGGTAGGCCTTAGGGAGCAGTACTTC. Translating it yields CASSLNDRVGLREQYF.

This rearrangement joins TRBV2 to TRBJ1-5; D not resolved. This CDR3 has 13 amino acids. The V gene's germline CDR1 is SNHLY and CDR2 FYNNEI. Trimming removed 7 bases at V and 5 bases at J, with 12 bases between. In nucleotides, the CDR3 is TGTGCCAGCAAGAGAGAGGCCTATCAGCCCCAGCATTTT. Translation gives CASKREAYQPQHF.

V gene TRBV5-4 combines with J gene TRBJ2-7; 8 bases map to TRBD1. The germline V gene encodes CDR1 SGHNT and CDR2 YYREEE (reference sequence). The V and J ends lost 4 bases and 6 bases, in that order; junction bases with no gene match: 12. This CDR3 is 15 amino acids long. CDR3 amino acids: CASSGRQGPSGEQYF. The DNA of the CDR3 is TGTGCCAGCAGCGGTAGACAGGGGCCGTCGGGCGAGCAGTACTTC.

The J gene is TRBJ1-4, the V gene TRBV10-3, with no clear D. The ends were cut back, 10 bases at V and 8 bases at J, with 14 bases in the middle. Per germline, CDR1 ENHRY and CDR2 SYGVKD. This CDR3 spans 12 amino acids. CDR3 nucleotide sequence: TGTGCCACCTCCGACGGAGAAGAAAAACTGTTTTTT. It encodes CATSDGEEKLFF.

CDR3 coding DNA: TGTGCCAGTGACGACAGGGGGTCTTGGGAGACCCAGTACTTC. Encoded protein: CASDDRGSWETQYF. The V call is TRBV6-1, the J call TRBJ2-5, with 9 bases lining up with TRBD1. V lost 9 bases, J lost 5 bases, and 10 bases stayed unmatched. Germline lookup yields CDR1 MNHNS and CDR2 SASEGT. CDR3 size: 14 residues.

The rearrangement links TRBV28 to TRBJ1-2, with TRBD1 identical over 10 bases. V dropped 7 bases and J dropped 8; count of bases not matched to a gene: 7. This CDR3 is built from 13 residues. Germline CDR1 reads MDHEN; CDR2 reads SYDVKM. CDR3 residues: CASKTGGDGGYTF. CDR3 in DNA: TGTGCCAGCAAGACAGGGGGCGATGGCGGCTACACCTTC.

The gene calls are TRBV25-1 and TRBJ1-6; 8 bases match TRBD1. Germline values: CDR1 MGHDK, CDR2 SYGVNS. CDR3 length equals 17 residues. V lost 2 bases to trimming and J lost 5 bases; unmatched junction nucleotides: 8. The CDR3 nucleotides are TGTGCCAGCAGTGAAGTTGGGACAGGCCGAGATAATTCACCCCTCCACTTT. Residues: CASSEVGTGRDNSPLHF. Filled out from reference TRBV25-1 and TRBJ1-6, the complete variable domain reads EADIYQTPRYLVIGTGKKITLECSQTMGHDKMYWYQQDPGMELHLIHYSYGVNSTEKGDLSSESTVSRIRTEHFPLTLESARPSHTSQYLCASSEVGTGRDNSPLHFGNGTRLTVT.

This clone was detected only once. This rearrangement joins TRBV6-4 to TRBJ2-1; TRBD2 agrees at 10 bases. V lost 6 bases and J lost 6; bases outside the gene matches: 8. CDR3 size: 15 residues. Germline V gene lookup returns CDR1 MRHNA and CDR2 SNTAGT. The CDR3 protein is CASSAGTSVSNEQFF. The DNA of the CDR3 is TGTGCCAGCAGCGCCGGGACTAGCGTAAGCAATGAGCAGTTCTTC.

CDR3 in amino acids: CASSRRQGGEQYF. The CDR3 bases are TGTGCCAGCAGCCGGCGACAGGGTGGGGAGCAGTACTTC. This chain links TRBV7-2 with TRBJ2-7; 7 nucleotides agree with TRBD1. Germline loops: CDR1 SGHTA, CDR2 FQGNSA. The CDR3 runs to 13 residues. V dropped 5 bases and J dropped 7; count of bases not matched to a gene: 8.

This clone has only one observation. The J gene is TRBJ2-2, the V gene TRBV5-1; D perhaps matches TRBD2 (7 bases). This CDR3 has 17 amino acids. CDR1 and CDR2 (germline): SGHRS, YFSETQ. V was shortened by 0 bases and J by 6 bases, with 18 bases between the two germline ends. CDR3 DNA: TGCGCCAGCAGCTTGGGTTCGGGGGGCTCGTTCCCCGGGGAGCTGTTTTTT. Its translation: CASSLGSGGSFPGELFF.

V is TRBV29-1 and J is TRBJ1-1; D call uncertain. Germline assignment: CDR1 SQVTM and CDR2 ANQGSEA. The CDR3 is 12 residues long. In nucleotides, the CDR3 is TGCACCGGAGGAGGAGGAGGCACTGAAGCTTTCTTT. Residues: CTGGGGGTEAFF.

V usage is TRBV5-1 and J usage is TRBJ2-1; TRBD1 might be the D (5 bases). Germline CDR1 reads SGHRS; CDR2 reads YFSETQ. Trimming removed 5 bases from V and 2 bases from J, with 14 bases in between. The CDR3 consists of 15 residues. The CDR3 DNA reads TGCGCCAGCAGTCGACTCAGGGCAGCCTACAATGAGCAGTTCTTC. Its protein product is CASSRLRAAYNEQFF.

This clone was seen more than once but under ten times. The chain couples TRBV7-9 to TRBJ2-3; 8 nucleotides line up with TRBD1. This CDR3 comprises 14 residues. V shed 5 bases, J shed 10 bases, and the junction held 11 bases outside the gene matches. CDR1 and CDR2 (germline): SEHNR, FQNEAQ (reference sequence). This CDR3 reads CASSPQDRVLAQYF. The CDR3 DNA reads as TGTGCCAGCAGCCCTCAGGACAGGGTATTAGCGCAGTATTTT.

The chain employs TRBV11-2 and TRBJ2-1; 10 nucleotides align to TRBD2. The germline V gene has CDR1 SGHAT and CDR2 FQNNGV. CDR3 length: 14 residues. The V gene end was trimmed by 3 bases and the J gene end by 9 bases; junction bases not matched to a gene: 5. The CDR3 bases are TGTGCCAGCAGCTTTGGGACTAGCGTTTTTGAGCAGTTCTTC. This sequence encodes CASSFGTSVFEQFF.

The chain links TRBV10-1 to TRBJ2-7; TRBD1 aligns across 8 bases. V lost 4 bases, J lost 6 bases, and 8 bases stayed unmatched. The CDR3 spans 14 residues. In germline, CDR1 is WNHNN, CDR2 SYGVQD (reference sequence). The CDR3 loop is CASSADRVTAEQYF. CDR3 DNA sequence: TGCGCCAGCAGTGCGGACAGGGTTACGGCCGAGCAGTACTTC.

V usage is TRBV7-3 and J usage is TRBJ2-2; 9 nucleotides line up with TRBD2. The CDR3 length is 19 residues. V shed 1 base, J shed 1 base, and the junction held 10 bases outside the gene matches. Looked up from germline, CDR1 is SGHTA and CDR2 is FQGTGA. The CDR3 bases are TGTGCCAGCAGCTTAAACCCTCCTCTACTAGCGGGGAACACCGGGGAGCTGTTTTTT. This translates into CASSLNPPLLAGNTGELFF.

Here the CDR3 DNA reads TGTGCCAGTAGCTTTGGAGAGGACTCCTACGAGCAGTACTTC. Translation: CASSFGEDSYEQYF. This rearrangement joins TRBV19 to TRBJ2-7; D call uncertain. Germline V CDR1 and CDR2: LNHDA, SQIVND (reference sequence). V was shortened by 6 bases and J by 0 bases, with 12 bases between the two germline ends. CDR3 size: 14 residues. Together with reference TRBV19 and TRBJ2-7, the CDR3 gives the full variable domain: DGGITQSPKYLFRKEGQNVTLSCEQNLNHDAMYWYRQDPGQGLRLIYYSQIVNDFQKGDIAEGYSVSREKKESFPLTVTSAQKNPTAFYLCASSFGEDSYEQYFGPGTRLTVT.

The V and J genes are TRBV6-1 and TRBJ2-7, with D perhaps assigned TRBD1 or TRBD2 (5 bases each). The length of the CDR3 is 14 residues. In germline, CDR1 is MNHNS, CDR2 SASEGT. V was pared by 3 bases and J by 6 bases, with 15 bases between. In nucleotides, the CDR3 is TGTGCCAGCAGTGAGAGTAGAGGGGCATTCGAGCAGTACTTC. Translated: CASSESRGAFEQYF.

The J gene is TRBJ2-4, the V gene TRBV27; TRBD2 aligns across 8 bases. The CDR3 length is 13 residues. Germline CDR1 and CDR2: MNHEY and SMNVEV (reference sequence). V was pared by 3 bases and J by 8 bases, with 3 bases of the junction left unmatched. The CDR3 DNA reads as TGTGCCAGCAGTTTTCGGGGGGGGCACATTCAGTACTTC. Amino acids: CASSFRGGHIQYF.

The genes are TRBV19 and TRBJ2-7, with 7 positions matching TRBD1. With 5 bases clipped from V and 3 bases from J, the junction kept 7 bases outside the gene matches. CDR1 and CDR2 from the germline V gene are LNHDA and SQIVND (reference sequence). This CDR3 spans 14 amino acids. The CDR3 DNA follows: TGTGCCAGTAGTTCGGGACAGCTAGTCTACGAGCAGTACTTC. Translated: CASSSGQLVYEQYF.

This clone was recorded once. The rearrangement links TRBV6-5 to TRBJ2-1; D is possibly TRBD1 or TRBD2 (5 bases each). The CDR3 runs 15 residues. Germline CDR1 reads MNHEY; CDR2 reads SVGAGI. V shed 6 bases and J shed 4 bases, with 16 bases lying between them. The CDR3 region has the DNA TGTGCCAGCAGGGGCGTCGGGACCGCTTACAATGAGCAGTTCTTC. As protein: CASRGVGTAYNEQFF.

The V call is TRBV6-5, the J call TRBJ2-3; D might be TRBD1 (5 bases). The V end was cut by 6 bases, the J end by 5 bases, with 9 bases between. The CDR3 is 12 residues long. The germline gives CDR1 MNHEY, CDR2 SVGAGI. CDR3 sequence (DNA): TGTGCCAGCAGAGGGGATCAAGATACGCAGTATTTT. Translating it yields CASRGDQDTQYF.

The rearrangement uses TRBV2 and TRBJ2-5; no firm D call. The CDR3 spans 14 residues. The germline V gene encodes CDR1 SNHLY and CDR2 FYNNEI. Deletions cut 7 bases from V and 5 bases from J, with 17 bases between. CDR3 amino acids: CASIEGGVSETQYF. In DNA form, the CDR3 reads TGTGCCAGCATCGAAGGTGGGGTTTCGGAGACCCAGTACTTC.

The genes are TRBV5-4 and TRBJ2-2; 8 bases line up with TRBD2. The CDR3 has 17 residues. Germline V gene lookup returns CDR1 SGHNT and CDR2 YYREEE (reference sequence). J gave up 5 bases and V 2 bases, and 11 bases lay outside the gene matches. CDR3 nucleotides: TGTGCCAGCAGCTTCCCGGGGGGGCCTAAAGGAACCGGGGAGCTGTTTTTT. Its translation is CASSFPGGPKGTGELFF.

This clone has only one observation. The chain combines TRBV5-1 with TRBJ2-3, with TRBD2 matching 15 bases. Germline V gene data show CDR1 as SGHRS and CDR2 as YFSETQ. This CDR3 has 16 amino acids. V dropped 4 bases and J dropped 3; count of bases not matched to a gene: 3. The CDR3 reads CASSDGTSGGTDTQYF. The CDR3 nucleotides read TGCGCCAGCAGCGACGGGACTAGCGGGGGGACAGATACGCAGTATTTT.

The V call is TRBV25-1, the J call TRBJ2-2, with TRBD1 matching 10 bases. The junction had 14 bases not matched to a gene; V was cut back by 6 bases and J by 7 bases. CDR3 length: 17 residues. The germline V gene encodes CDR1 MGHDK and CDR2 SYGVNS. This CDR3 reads CASSPWTGGMSGGELFF. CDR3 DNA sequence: TGTGCCAGCAGCCCCTGGACAGGGGGAATGAGTGGCGGGGAGCTGTTTTTT.

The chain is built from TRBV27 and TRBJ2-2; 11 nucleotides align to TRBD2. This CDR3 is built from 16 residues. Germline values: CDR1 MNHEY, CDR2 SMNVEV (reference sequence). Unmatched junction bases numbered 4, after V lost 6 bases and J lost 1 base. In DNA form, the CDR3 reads TGTGCCAGCAGCTTACTAGCGGGGGTGAACACCGGGGAGCTGTTTTTT. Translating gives CASSLLAGVNTGELFF.

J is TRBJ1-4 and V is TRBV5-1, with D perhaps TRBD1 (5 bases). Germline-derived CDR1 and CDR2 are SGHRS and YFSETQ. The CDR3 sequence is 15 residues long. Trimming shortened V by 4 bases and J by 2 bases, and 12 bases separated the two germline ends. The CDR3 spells CASSIWDGTNEKLFF. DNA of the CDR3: TGCGCCAGCAGCATATGGGACGGTACTAATGAAAAACTGTTTTTT.

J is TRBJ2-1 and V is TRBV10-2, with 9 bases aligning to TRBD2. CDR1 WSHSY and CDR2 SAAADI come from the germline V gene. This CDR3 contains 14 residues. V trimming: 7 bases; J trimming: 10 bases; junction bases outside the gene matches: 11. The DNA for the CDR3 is TGCGCCAGCACTCGAAGATCGCTAGCGGGGGAGCAGTTCTTC. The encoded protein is CASTRRSLAGEQFF.